This TCR beta chain appears in the sequencing data of a study of control samples from healthy donors and cancer patients. The germline V gene has CDR1 SGHDN and CDR2 FVKESK. This CDR3 comprises 11 residues. V lost 3 bases and J lost 7, with 6 bases in between. Sequenced by immunoSEQ multiplex PCR; TCRdb stores in-frame clones only, minus some. The repertoire has around 150,000 clones, nearly 96% of them found once; the top ten carry approximately 0.97%. The chain recombines TRBV14 with TRBJ1-1; D call uncertain. This clonotype originated in a woman aged 25 to 39 in good health. The sequenced sample was blood. The CDR3 DNA sequence: TGTGCCAGCAGCCACTACAATGAAGCTTTCTTT. Amino acids: CASSHYNEAFF.